These 15 T cell receptor beta chains were sequenced from one sample in a study of PD-1 blockade in classical Hodgkin lymphoma. Assay: immunoSEQ multiplex PCR; the TCRdb copy retains only in-frame clones and omits some. The sample has about 17,000 clones; roughly three quarters are singletons. The time point is: cycle 4 day 1 (C4D1), after around six weeks of nivolumab. There was relapse after autologous stem cell transplantation in every patient, and there was variation in brentuximab vedotin exposure. Magnetic negative selection was used to purify CD4+ T cells from thawed PBMCs. The sequenced sample was CD4+ T cells from blood, obtained before the fourth cycle of nivolumab. Receptor source: a human donor with classical Hodgkin lymphoma.

V usage is TRBV18 and J usage is TRBJ2-2, with D perhaps matching TRBD1 (5 bases). CDR1 and CDR2 from the germline V gene are KGHSH and LQKENI. The V gene lost 6 bases and the J gene lost 6 bases, with 11 bases spanning the gap. The CDR3 sequence is 13 residues long. The CDR3 protein is CASSVTDPGELFF. CDR3 nucleotide sequence: TGTGCCAGCTCTGTGACAGACCCCGGGGAGCTGTTTTTT.

The chain combines TRBV15 with TRBJ2-7, with 8 bases aligning to TRBD1. The CDR3 has 14 amino acids. The V gene end was trimmed by 6 bases and the J gene end by 0 bases; junction bases not matched to a gene: 4. Germline CDR1 is LNHNV and CDR2 is YYDKDF (reference sequence). Here the CDR3 reads CATRRQGSSYEQYF. Here the CDR3 DNA reads TGTGCCACCAGAAGACAGGGGAGCTCCTACGAGCAGTACTTC.

The gene calls are TRBV4-2 and TRBJ2-1, with D unresolved. Trimming cost V 0 bases and J 6 bases, with 9 bases left between them. The CDR3 is 14 amino acids. The germline V gene encodes CDR1 LGHNA and CDR2 YNFKEQ. The CDR3: CASSQDWLSNEQFF. The CDR3 region has the DNA TGTGCCAGCAGCCAAGATTGGTTGAGCAATGAGCAGTTCTTC.

The V gene is TRBV6-1, the J gene TRBJ2-1; 8 bases line up with TRBD1. V lost 1 base, J lost 6 bases, and 2 bases stayed unmatched. The germline CDR1 and CDR2 sequences are MNHNS and SASEGT. The CDR3 contains 14 residues. CDR3 residues: CASSEDGQGNEQFF. The CDR3 bases are TGTGCCAGCAGTGAAGATGGACAGGGCAATGAGCAGTTCTTC.

This chain connects TRBV2 to TRBJ1-5, with 7 bases fitting TRBD1. Germline values: CDR1 SNHLY, CDR2 FYNNEI. The CDR3 spans 16 residues. Trimming at V came to 3 bases and at J to 6 bases, leaving 11 bases not matched to a gene. In DNA form, the CDR3 reads TGTGCCAGCAGTGAGGCGGTCGGGACAGTTTTTCAGCCCCAGCATTTT. The encoded protein is CASSEAVGTVFQPQHF.

The rearrangement joins TRBV28 to TRBJ1-1; 8 nucleotides agree with TRBD1. Trimming took 5 bases from V and 10 from J; bases not matched to a gene: 9. Germline-derived CDR1 and CDR2 are MDHEN and SYDVKM. This CDR3 has 13 residues. CDR3 region: CASSQWTGRRAFF. As DNA, the CDR3 is TGTGCCAGCAGTCAGTGGACAGGGCGGAGAGCTTTCTTT.

V is TRBV19 and J is TRBJ2-3; 9 bases line up with TRBD1. Germline V gene data show CDR1 as LNHDA and CDR2 as SQIVND (reference sequence). CDR3 length: 14 amino acids. J lost 3 bases, V lost 6 bases, and 4 bases had no gene match. This chain's CDR3 is CASRLTGGTDTQYF. The CDR3 nucleotides are TGTGCCAGTAGGCTGACAGGGGGGACAGATACGCAGTATTTT.

The V call is TRBV4-2, the J call TRBJ2-1; 8 nucleotides match TRBD2. J lost 3 bases, V lost 4 bases, and 8 bases had no gene match. The CDR3 is 16 amino acids. Germline V gives CDR1 LGHNA, CDR2 YNFKEQ. CDR3 bases: TGTGCCAGCAGCCGGCCTGAAGCGGGAGTCTACAATGAGCAGTTCTTC. This encodes CASSRPEAGVYNEQFF.

V is TRBV5-3 and J is TRBJ1-2; the match to TRBD1 covers 9 bases. TRBV5-3 is treated as an ORF (open reading frame) with a function not yet certain. This CDR3 comprises 18 residues. Losses at the gene ends were 4 bases for V and 1 base for J; bases not matched to a gene: 14. The CDR3 spells CARSRYRDRVGYNYGYTF. DNA of the CDR3: TGTGCCAGAAGCAGATACCGGGACAGGGTGGGTTATAACTATGGCTACACCTTC.

This clone was seen once. This rearrangement joins TRBV2 to TRBJ1-2; D is uncertain. This CDR3 contains 15 residues. Looked up from germline, CDR1 is SNHLY and CDR2 is FYNNEI. V was shortened by 6 bases and J by 4 bases, with 18 bases between the two germline ends. CDR3 residues: CASSRTGETRYGYTF. The CDR3 coding sequence is TGTGCCAGCAGCCGGACTGGGGAGACGCGCTATGGCTACACCTTC.

The genes are TRBV6-6 and TRBJ2-7, with a tentative D call TRBD2 (7 bases). This CDR3 region has 16 residues. Per the germline V gene, CDR1 is MNHNY and CDR2 is SVGAGI (reference sequence). The V gene lost 2 bases and the J gene lost 0 bases, with 14 bases spanning the gap. The CDR3 here is CASSYIQGLTSYEQYF. The CDR3, as DNA: TGTGCCAGCAGTTACATACAGGGACTAACCTCCTACGAGCAGTACTTC.

This rearrangement joins TRBV4-1 to TRBJ2-2, with 8 positions matching TRBD1. J lost 4 bases, V lost 1 base, and 5 bases had no gene match. Germline V gene lookup returns CDR1 MGHRA and CDR2 YSYEKL. This CDR3 region has 16 residues. As DNA, the CDR3 is TGCGCCAGCAGCCAAGGACAGGGGTCGAGCACCGGGGAGCTGTTTTTT. This encodes CASSQGQGSSTGELFF.

The V gene is TRBV6-1, the J gene TRBJ2-6; 7 bases are a match to TRBD1. Looked up from germline, CDR1 is MNHNS and CDR2 is SASEGT. Trimming cost V 5 bases and J 3 bases; bases outside gene matches: 1. The CDR3 length is 14 residues. The DNA for the CDR3 is TGTGCCAGCAGTACAGGGGTTGGGGCCAACGTCCTGACTTTC. It translates to CASSTGVGANVLTF.

This sequence joins TRBV15 and TRBJ2-1, with TRBD2 matching over 13 bases. There are 15 residues in the CDR3. The ends lost 2 bases at V and 13 bases at J; junction bases unmatched: 8. Per the germline V gene, CDR1 is LNHNV and CDR2 is YYDKDF (reference sequence). CDR3 in amino acids: CATSRPGTSGMSQFF. CDR3 in DNA: TGTGCCACCAGCAGACCTGGGACTAGCGGGATGTCTCAGTTCTTC.

V gene TRBV14 combines with J gene TRBJ2-3; TRBD1 matches at 8 bases. The ends lost 4 bases at V and 2 bases at J; junction bases unmatched: 8. This CDR3 region has 16 residues. The V gene's germline CDR1 is SGHDN and CDR2 FVKESK. The CDR3, as DNA: TGTGCCAGCAGCCCGCGACAGGGGACCATCACAGATACGCAGTATTTT. This sequence encodes CASSPRQGTITDTQYF.